The present entry profiles one T cell receptor beta chain with its context. In the original analysis: Amplification with reference gene primers provided the estimates of nucleated cell counts. Generated by immunoSEQ multiplex PCR, the TCRdb table keeps only in-frame clones and is missing some. V and J calls and clone size follow that table, whereas D and trimming were derived from the DNA. The table has a few hundred thousand clones, over 80% seen once. The CDR3 is 11 amino acids. The V gene lost 5 bases and the J gene lost 7 bases, with 9 bases spanning the gap. The V gene's germline CDR1 is PRHDT and CDR2 FYEKMQ (reference sequence). The entry originates in a study of blood T cell repertoires in COVID-19.

The sequence was collected from a man aged 18-30 years with acute COVID-19. The chain couples TRBV13 to TRBJ2-7; a possible D gene is TRBD2 (5 bases). Material for sequencing was PBMCs or T cells enriched from blood (not recorded which). The CDR3 DNA sequence: TGTGCCAGCAGCATACTAGGGGAGCAGTACTTC. It translates to CASSILGEQYF.